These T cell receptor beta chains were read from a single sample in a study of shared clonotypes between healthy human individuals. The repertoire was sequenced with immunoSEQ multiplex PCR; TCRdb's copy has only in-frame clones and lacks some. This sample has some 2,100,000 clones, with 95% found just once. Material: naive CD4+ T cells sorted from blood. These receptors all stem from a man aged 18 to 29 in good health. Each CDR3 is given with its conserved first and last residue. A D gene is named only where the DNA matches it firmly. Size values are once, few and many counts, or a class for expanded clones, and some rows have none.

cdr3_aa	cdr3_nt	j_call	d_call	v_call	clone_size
CASSQYMGGGRWETQYF	TGCGCCAGCAGTCAGTATATGGGGGGCGGTCGTTGGGAGACCCAGTACTTC	TRBJ2-5	.	TRBV23-1	.
CASHPEWGRDF	TGTGCCAGCCACCCAGAGTGGGGCCGGGATTTT	TRBJ2-3	.	TRBV6-6	.
CASSEVRGYEQYF	TGTGCCAGCAGTGAAGTGAGGGGATACGAGCAGTACTTC	TRBJ2-7	.	TRBV6-4	.
CASSYSGVTPLHF	TGTGCCAGCAGTTACAGTGGGGTTACACCCCTCCACTTT	TRBJ1-6	.	TRBV6-5	.
CASSLESPMWGRTGELFF	TGTGCCAGCAGCTTAGAGAGTCCCATGTGGGGCCGCACCGGGGAGCTGTTTTTT	TRBJ2-2	.	TRBV7-2	.
CASSTRDRGVYEQYF	TGTGCCAGCAGCACCCGGGACAGAGGGGTCTACGAGCAGTACTTC	TRBJ2-7	TRBD1	TRBV9	.
CASSFVGGTQETQYF	TGTGCCAGCAGCTTTGTGGGAGGAACCCAAGAGACCCAGTACTTC	TRBJ2-5	.	TRBV7-2	.
CASSFRDYGYTF	TGTGCCAGCAGCTTTCGTGACTATGGCTACACCTTC	TRBJ1-2	.	TRBV11-2	.
CAISVGQNTGELFF	TGTGCCATCAGTGTCGGACAGAACACCGGGGAGCTGTTTTTT	TRBJ2-2	.	TRBV10-3	.
CASSTGASIQPQHF	TGTGCCAGTAGCACAGGGGCGTCCATTCAGCCCCAGCATTTT	TRBJ1-5	TRBD1	TRBV19	.
CASSGGTRGFLGEQYF	TGTGCCAGCAGTGGAGGTACGCGGGGATTTCTGGGCGAGCAGTACTTC	TRBJ2-7	.	TRBV6-1	once
CASSLSGRDGEKLFF	TGTGCCAGCAGCTTATCCGGCAGGGATGGAGAAAAACTGTTTTTT	TRBJ1-4	.	TRBV7-2	.
CASSLTGRNTEAFF	TGTGCCAGCAGCTTGACAGGTCGGAACACTGAAGCTTTCTTT	TRBJ1-1	.	TRBV7-6	.